The 20 T cell receptor beta chains presented below share a single source sample, sequenced in a study of blood T cell repertoires in COVID-19. Only in-frame clones appear in the TCRdb table, and some are missing; sequencing was by immunoSEQ multiplex PCR. The sample records 150,000 to 200,000 clones, approximately 85% being singletons. Sequencing input: PBMCs or T cells enriched from blood (not recorded which). The receptor source for this set is a middle-aged man who had recovered from COVID-19.

This clone was detected only once. The rearrangement uses TRBV10-3 and TRBJ1-2; 11 positions match TRBD1. This CDR3 comprises 17 residues. The J segment lost 3 bases and the V segment lost 3 bases, leaving 9 bases of the junction unmatched. The germline V gene encodes CDR1 ENHRY and CDR2 SYGVKD. The CDR3 sequence: CAISDSRTGGRYYGYTF. The DNA for the CDR3 is TGTGCCATCAGTGACTCTCGGACAGGGGGCAGATACTATGGCTACACCTTC.

J is TRBJ2-3 and V is TRBV13; no definite D call. There are 13 residues in the CDR3. CDR1 and CDR2 from the germline V gene are PRHDT and FYEKMQ (reference sequence). V was trimmed by 5 bases and J by 1 base, leaving 7 bases between them. The CDR3 region is CASSPRGTDTQYF. CDR3 nucleotide sequence: TGTGCCAGCAGCCCCCGGGGCACAGATACGCAGTATTTT.

The chain combines TRBV2 with TRBJ1-3; possible D gene TRBD1, 6 bases. The germline V and J ends were trimmed by 9 bases and 0 bases, with 9 bases remaining between them. CDR3 size: 13 residues. Germline CDR1 is SNHLY and CDR2 is FYNNEI. The chain's CDR3 is CARRGGSGNTIYF. For the CDR3, the DNA is TGTGCCAGGAGGGGGGGCTCTGGAAACACCATATATTTT.

The V and J genes are TRBV7-2 and TRBJ1-2, with D tentatively TRBD1 (6 bases). This CDR3 spans 15 amino acids. Trimming stripped 1 base from V and 5 bases from J, with 14 bases between. From germline, CDR1 is SGHTA and CDR2 FQGNSA. CDR3 bases: TGTGCCAGCAGCTTAGGGGCAGGGGAAATTTATGGCTACACCTTC. Translation: CASSLGAGEIYGYTF.

J is TRBJ2-5 and V is TRBV2; D gene ambiguous. The CDR3 contains 11 residues. The germline V gene has CDR1 SNHLY and CDR2 FYNNEI. Trimming left V 6 bases short and J 2 bases short, with 4 bases between. CDR3 sequence: CASRYQETQYF. In DNA, the CDR3 is TGTGCCAGCAGATATCAAGAGACCCAGTACTTC.

The chain employs TRBV5-6 and TRBJ1-6; D uncertain. Trimming stripped 3 bases from V and 10 bases from J, with 14 bases between. Germline CDR1 SGHDT, CDR2 YYEEEE. The CDR3 has 14 residues. CDR3 sequence (DNA): TGTGCCAGCAGCTCGTTTACGGTCGGGTCACCCCTCCACTTT. Translated: CASSSFTVGSPLHF.

The rearrangement joins TRBV5-6 to TRBJ1-1, with 9 nucleotides matching TRBD1. The trim removed 4 bases at V and 2 bases at J, leaving 9 bases unmatched. In germline, CDR1 is SGHDT, CDR2 YYEEEE. This CDR3 has 16 residues. This CDR3 is CASSHWGTGINTEAFF. CDR3 nucleotide sequence: TGTGCCAGCAGCCACTGGGGGACAGGGATAAACACTGAAGCTTTCTTT.

This chain uses TRBV5-6 with TRBJ2-5; TRBD1 agrees at 7 bases. The CDR3 runs to 15 residues. The trim removed 4 bases at V and 2 bases at J, leaving 8 bases unmatched. CDR1 is SGHDT and CDR2 is YYEEEE in the germline V gene. DNA of the CDR3: TGTGCCAGCAGCGAAGACAGGGTGTGGCAAGAGACCCAGTACTTC. This codes for CASSEDRVWQETQYF.

The chain joins TRBV28 to TRBJ2-5; a weak D match, TRBD2 (6 bases). Germline-derived CDR1 and CDR2 are MDHEN and SYDVKM. Trimming cost V 6 bases and J 1 base, with 21 bases left between them. The CDR3 spans 17 residues. CDR3 protein: CASSAIPGTYPQETQYF. CDR3 coding DNA: TGTGCCAGCAGCGCGATTCCCGGGACTTACCCCCAAGAGACCCAGTACTTC.

This clone occurred a few times. The sample holds other DNA sequences that translate to the same CDR3. This chain uses TRBV9 with TRBJ2-1; TRBD2 matches at 13 bases. The CDR3 spans 16 residues. With V trimmed by 4 bases and J by 8 bases, 9 bases remained unmatched. The V gene's germline CDR1 is SGDLS and CDR2 YYNGEE. CDR3 nucleotide sequence: TGTGCCAGCAGCCCGACCGGGACTAGCGGGACTTATGAGCAGTTCTTC. Protein: CASSPTGTSGTYEQFF.

This chain connects TRBV27 to TRBJ1-3; 7 bases align to TRBD1. Germline loops: CDR1 MNHEY, CDR2 SMNVEV (reference sequence). This CDR3 is built from 16 residues. The V segment lost 8 bases and the J segment 0 bases; nucleotides outside the gene matches: 10. CDR3 amino acids: CASSRQGPISGNTIYF. CDR3 nucleotide sequence: TGTGCCAGCTCCCGACAGGGCCCGATCTCTGGAAACACCATATATTTT.

CDR3 sequence (DNA): TGTGCCAGCAGCAAAGGAGTGGGAGCGTTC. Its protein product is CASSKGVGAF. This chain links TRBV21-1 with TRBJ1-2. TRBV21-1 is a known pseudogene. This CDR3 has 10 residues.

V is TRBV11-2 and J is TRBJ2-3; D perhaps matches TRBD1 (6 bases). The V and J ends lost 5 bases and 2 bases respectively, with 11 bases between them. The CDR3 loop spans 14 amino acids. Germline assignment: CDR1 SGHAT and CDR2 FQNNGV. In DNA, the CDR3 is TGTGCCAGCAGCGTACAGGGTTTCACAGATACGCAGTATTTT. Its translation: CASSVQGFTDTQYF. Full variable domain (rest looked up from reference TRBV11-2 and TRBJ2-3): EAGVAQSPRYKIIEKRQSVAFWCNPISGHATLYWYQQILGQGPKLLIQFQNNGVVDDSQLPKDRFSAERLKGVDSTLKIQPAKLEDSAVYLCASSVQGFTDTQYFGPGTRLTVL.

The CDR3 DNA reads TGTGCCAGCACCCCCACCGGGGGGGTCACAGATACGCAGTATTTT. Its translation: CASTPTGGVTDTQYF. This chain connects TRBV9 to TRBJ2-3, with 8 bases that match TRBD2. The trim removed 6 bases at V and 2 bases at J, leaving 8 bases unmatched. Germline V lookup: CDR1 SGDLS, CDR2 YYNGEE. CDR3 length equals 15 residues.

The chain employs TRBV6-5 and TRBJ1-4, with D possibly matching TRBD1 (6 bases). This CDR3 is built from 15 residues. Germline loops: CDR1 MNHEY, CDR2 SVGAGI. Trimming removed 2 bases from V and 4 bases from J, with 11 bases in between. DNA of the CDR3: TGTGCCAGCAGTTACCGAGGACAGATTAATGAAAAACTGTTTTTT. Translated: CASSYRGQINEKLFF.

The chain recombines TRBV14 with TRBJ2-5; no reliable D call. The CDR3 has 11 residues. From germline, CDR1 is SGHDN and CDR2 FVKESK. Trimming shortened V by 1 base and J by 7 bases, and 4 bases separated the two germline ends. CDR3 DNA: TGTGCCAGCAGCCAAGGAGGGACCCAGTACTTC. Its protein is CASSQGGTQYF.

The CDR3 protein is CATSDERLYEQFF. As DNA, the CDR3 is TGTGCCACCAGTGATGAGAGACTCTATGAGCAGTTCTTC. V is TRBV24-1 and J is TRBJ2-1; D not resolved. Germline CDR1 is KGHDR and CDR2 is SFDVKD. The CDR3 totals 13 residues. V lost 3 bases and J lost 8, with 10 bases in between.

The chain links TRBV5-5 to TRBJ1-5, with 9 positions matching TRBD1. Germline-derived CDR1 and CDR2 are SGHKS and YYEKEE (reference sequence). V was clipped by 0 bases and J by 6 bases; unmatched bases: 16. The CDR3 length is 19 residues. The CDR3 bases are TGTGCCAGCAGCTTGGCCCCCCTTTTTGAGACAGGGGGGGGTCAGCCCCAGCATTTT. Its protein is CASSLAPLFETGGGQPQHF.

The genes are TRBV2 and TRBJ2-5; tentative D call: TRBD1 (6 bases). Germline values: CDR1 SNHLY, CDR2 FYNNEI. This CDR3 spans 15 amino acids. V lost 0 bases to trimming and J lost 5 bases, with 13 bases between them. The CDR3 coding sequence is TGTGCCAGCAGTGAAGCAACGGGAAGGGGGGAGACCCAGTACTTC. Translating gives CASSEATGRGETQYF.

The gene calls are TRBV6-2 or TRBV6-3 and TRBJ1-5; tentative D call: TRBD1 (6 bases). There are 14 residues in the CDR3. Germline CDR1 is MNHEY and CDR2 is SVGEGT. V lost 3 bases and J 7 bases, leaving 13 bases between the germline ends. For the CDR3, the DNA is TGTGCCAGCAGTTATGGCAGGGGCACGCAGCCCCAGCATTTT. Protein product: CASSYGRGTQPQHF.